A selection of T cell receptor beta chains follows, all from one sample in a study of blood T cell repertoires in COVID-19. The repertoire was sequenced with immunoSEQ multiplex PCR; TCRdb's copy has only in-frame clones and lacks some. The top ten clones hold 5% of a sample with 120,000 to 150,000 clones, around 84% of them seen once. Sequenced sample: peripheral blood. Receptors originate from a woman in her 50s with acute or convalescent COVID-19. CDR3s include the opening cysteine and the closing phenylalanine or tryptophan. The D gene is left open where the match is weak. Clone size appears in some rows only: once, few, many, or a class for an expanded clone.

d_gene	v_gene	abundance	j_gene	CDR3nt	CDR3aa
-	TRBV7-3	-	TRBJ2-2	TGTGCCAGCAGCCCAAAGAACACCGGGGAGCTGTTTTTT	CASSPKNTGELFF
-	TRBV6-5	-	TRBJ1-6	TGTGCCAGCAGGGGGACACGTAATTCACCCCTCCACTTT	CASRGTRNSPLHF
-	TRBV28	-	TRBJ1-1	TGTGCCAGCAGTTTGGCAGGGGATGAAGCTTTCTTT	CASSLAGDEAFF
TRBD1	TRBV6-5	-	TRBJ1-2	TGTGCCAGCAGCGTGAACAGGGGAAAGGACTATGGCTACACCTTC	CASSVNRGKDYGYTF
-	TRBV28	-	TRBJ2-7	TGTGCCAGCAGTCCAAACTACGAGCAGTACTTC	CASSPNYEQYF
-	TRBV14	few	TRBJ2-4	TGTGCCAGCAGCCTAACGACTACCCTAGCCAAAAACATTCAGTACTTC	CASSLTTTLAKNIQYF
-	TRBV12-5	-	TRBJ2-7	TGTGCTAGTGGTTTGGCTACAGCCCGGCAGCTTCACTTC	CASGLATARQLHF
-	TRBV7-2	once	TRBJ2-1	TGTGCCAGCAGGTTACTAGACAATGAGCAGTTCTTC	CASRLLDNEQFF
-	TRBV7-2	-	TRBJ1-2	TGTGCCAGCAGCGACGATGGTGAGGGGGGGTATGGCTACACCTTC	CASSDDGEGGYGYTF
TRBD1	TRBV27	-	TRBJ1-6	TGTGCCAGCAGTTTCCACGGACAGGGCGAGGCACCCCTCCACTTT	CASSFHGQGEAPLHF
-	TRBV5-1	-	TRBJ1-1	TGCGCCAGCAGCGTACAACCGAACACTGAAGCTTTCTTT	CASSVQPNTEAFF
-	TRBV7-2	-	TRBJ1-1	TGTGCCAGCAAATGGACAGTGAACACTGAAGCTTTCTTT	CASKWTVNTEAFF
TRBD1	TRBV5-6	-	TRBJ1-4	TGTGCCAGCAGCTATGGCAGGGGGTACGAAAAACTGTTTTTT	CASSYGRGYEKLFF
-	TRBV6-2/TRBV6-3	-	TRBJ1-1	TGTGCCAGCAGTTCTCCGGGTCGAGTCGAAGCTTTCTTT	CASSSPGRVEAFF
-	TRBV28	-	TRBJ1-5	TGTGCCAGCAGTTCTCTAAATCAGCCCCAGCATTTT	CASSSLNQPQHF